The rows below give T cell receptor beta chains drawn from one sample of a study of radiation and T cells in renal cell carcinoma. Assay: immunoSEQ multiplex PCR; the TCRdb copy retains only in-frame clones and omits some. Counted here are about 59,000 clones, 60% to 85% occurring once; the ten biggest clones make up 7.3%. The material was blood, obtained from a patient whose treatment included radiotherapy and nephrectomy. These TCRs come from a man in his fifties or sixties with renal cell carcinoma. The CDR3 runs from the conserved cysteine through the conserved F or W. Fields, in order: V gene, J gene, clone size, D gene, CDR3 protein, CDR3 DNA. A D gene is named only where the DNA matches it firmly. Clone size is stated in some rows and not others, as once, few, many or a class when expanded.

TRBV5-1,TRBJ2-2,-,-,CASSLRGDTGELFF,TGCGCCAGCAGCTTGAGAGGGGACACCGGGGAGCTGTTTTTT
TRBV19,TRBJ2-1,-,TRBD2,CATSGVAGDVDEQFF,TGTGCCACCTCTGGAGTAGCGGGAGATGTCGATGAGCAGTTCTTC
TRBV19,TRBJ1-5,-,TRBD1,CASSPGQGVHQPQHF,TGTGCCAGTAGCCCGGGACAGGGGGTGCATCAGCCCCAGCATTTT
TRBV19,TRBJ2-6,-,-,CASSIKAPWTGANVLTF,TGTGCCAGTAGTATTAAAGCCCCCTGGACCGGGGCCAACGTCCTGACTTTC
TRBV10-1,TRBJ2-2,once,TRBD2,CASSGPLSGGASNTGELFF,TGCGCCAGCAGTGGCCCTTTAAGCGGGGGGGCTAGTAACACCGGGGAGCTGTTTTTT
TRBV11-2,TRBJ2-1,-,-,CASSPRGTVWLHNEQFF,TGTGCCAGCAGCCCCCGGGGGACAGTGTGGCTACACAATGAGCAGTTCTTC
TRBV6-5,TRBJ1-2,-,-,CASSYAGEESGYTF,TGTGCCAGCAGTTATGCGGGGGAGGAATCTGGCTACACCTTC
TRBV5-8,TRBJ1-6,-,TRBD1,CASSWTNRGSNSPLHF,TGTGCCAGCAGCTGGACGAACAGGGGTTCTAATTCACCCCTCCACTTT
TRBV23-1,TRBJ1-1,few,-,CASSQSKGTVNTEAFF,TGCGCCAGCAGTCAATCGAAGGGGACGGTGAACACTGAAGCTTTCTTT
TRBV6-1,TRBJ1-2,-,TRBD1,CASSERQGRGYTF,TGTGCCAGCAGTGAAAGACAGGGACGAGGCTACACCTTC
TRBV9,TRBJ2-7,once,-,CASSVGVGTPPYEQYF,TGTGCCAGCAGCGTAGGCGTGGGGACCCCCCCTTACGAGCAGTACTTC
TRBV7-2,TRBJ2-3,once,-,CASSPGLVASTDTQYF,TGTGCCAGCAGCCCGGGACTGGTCGCTAGCACAGATACGCAGTATTTT
TRBV29-1,TRBJ1-3,-,TRBD1,CSVGTGGNTIYF,TGCAGCGTAGGGACAGGAGGAAACACCATATATTTT
TRBV6-5,TRBJ1-2,-,TRBD1,CASSPRTGGYYGYTF,TGTGCCAGCAGTCCCCGGACAGGGGGCTACTATGGCTACACCTTC
TRBV5-5,TRBJ2-2,-,TRBD1,CASSSTGASNTGELFF,TGTGCCAGCAGCTCCACAGGGGCGTCGAACACCGGGGAGCTGTTTTTT
TRBV5-6,TRBJ1-5,-,-,CASSLSQNQPQHF,TGTGCCAGCAGCTTGTCTCAGAATCAGCCCCAGCATTTT
TRBV15,TRBJ2-2,-,-,CATSSPRDAGNTGELFF,TGTGCCACCAGCAGCCCCCGGGACGCCGGGAACACCGGGGAGCTGTTTTTT
TRBV14,TRBJ2-5,-,-,CASSQAETQYF,TGTGCCAGCAGCCAGGCAGAGACCCAGTACTTC
TRBV5-1,TRBJ2-1,-,TRBD2,CASSLLPGLAGYNEQFF,TGCGCCAGCAGCTTACTGCCGGGACTAGCGGGTTACAATGAGCAGTTCTTC
TRBV7-3,TRBJ1-1,-,-,CASSASRVGDTEAFF,TGTGCCAGCAGCGCCTCCAGGGTTGGCGACACTGAAGCTTTCTTT
TRBV2,TRBJ2-3,-,-,CASRLWAQDTQYF,TGTGCCAGCAGGCTATGGGCCCAAGATACGCAGTATTTT
TRBV6-1,TRBJ1-1,-,-,CASSESRYTVNTEAFF,TGTGCCAGCAGTGAAAGTAGGTATACGGTGAACACTGAAGCTTTCTTT
TRBV5-1,TRBJ2-1,once,-,CASSSQGTYNEQFF,TGCGCCAGCAGCTCACAGGGAACCTACAATGAGCAGTTCTTC
TRBV10-2,TRBJ2-2,-,TRBD1,CASSEGQGAGGELFF,TGCGCCAGCAGTGAGGGACAGGGGGCTGGCGGGGAGCTGTTTTTT
TRBV4-2,TRBJ2-3,-,TRBD2,CASSPFIGLAGGGTDTQYF,TGTGCCAGCAGCCCTTTCATAGGACTAGCGGGAGGAGGGACAGATACGCAGTATTTT
TRBV5-5,TRBJ1-2,-,-,CASSLSTGILAF,TGTGCCAGCAGCTTGTCTACAGGGATCCTGGCCTTC
TRBV6-4,TRBJ2-1,-,-,CASSPNKGVIPNEQFF,TGTGCCAGCAGCCCGAACAAGGGTGTTATCCCCAATGAGCAGTTCTTC
TRBV25-1,TRBJ2-1,-,-,CASGPRVDNEQFF,TGTGCCAGCGGACCAAGGGTAGACAATGAGCAGTTCTTC